These T cell receptor beta chains were read from a single sample in a study of T-cell reconstitution after alpha-beta-depleted transplantation in children. One entry per CDR3 protein results from TCRdb running MiXCR on the PCR reads. The sample holds roughly 280,000 distinct CDR3 sequences, roughly 12% seen once. Source: peripheral blood, taken 180 days after TCRalphabeta/CD19-depleted stem cell transplant. These TCRs come from a male patient aged 2-15 years who had a stem cell transplant for chronic granulomatous disease, so the T cells may come from the graft donor. Both conserved end residues are part of each CDR3.

j_call: TRBJ2-1; v_call: TRBV29-1; cdr3_aa: CSVEQGSYNEQFF
j_call: TRBJ2-3; v_call: TRBV30; cdr3_aa: CAWSVGGSTDTQYF
j_call: TRBJ2-3; v_call: TRBV7-2; cdr3_aa: CASSLVGGGTTDTQYF
j_call: TRBJ2-7; v_call: TRBV5-1; cdr3_aa: CASRPGQGAYEQSF
j_call: TRBJ2-7; v_call: TRBV7-2; cdr3_aa: CASSLVGTGAFYEQYF
j_call: TRBJ2-3; v_call: TRBV12-3/TRBV12-4; cdr3_aa: CASSFRYPGTDTQYF
j_call: TRBJ2-1; v_call: TRBV7-8; cdr3_aa: CASSPRAGGLFNEQFF
j_call: TRBJ1-1; v_call: TRBV7-8; cdr3_aa: CASSLGGGRVTNTEAFF
j_call: TRBJ2-1; v_call: TRBV28; cdr3_aa: CASSPTSGRAYNEQFF
j_call: TRBJ2-7; v_call: TRBV18; cdr3_aa: CASSPTVPGLGEQYF
j_call: TRBJ1-5; v_call: TRBV5-5; cdr3_aa: CASSLSMLGQPQHF
j_call: TRBJ1-2; v_call: TRBV5-1; cdr3_aa: CASSFTGYGYTF
j_call: TRBJ2-5; v_call: TRBV29-1; cdr3_aa: CSVEAGGGPGTQYF
j_call: TRBJ2-1; v_call: TRBV20-1; cdr3_aa: CSAEYSGPTNEQFF
j_call: TRBJ2-1; v_call: TRBV6-5; cdr3_aa: CASSPGTSNEQFF
j_call: TRBJ2-1; v_call: TRBV27; cdr3_aa: CASSLSGRAYNEQFF
j_call: TRBJ2-1; v_call: TRBV18; cdr3_aa: CASSSTESSYNEQFF
j_call: TRBJ2-3; v_call: TRBV12-3/TRBV12-4; cdr3_aa: CASRGSGRATDTQYF
j_call: TRBJ2-7; v_call: TRBV12-3/TRBV12-4; cdr3_aa: CASSLEQGSVQYF
j_call: TRBJ2-1; v_call: TRBV7-8; cdr3_aa: CASSRMTETQFF
j_call: TRBJ2-1; v_call: TRBV2; cdr3_aa: CASSARTGSYNEQFF
j_call: TRBJ2-7; v_call: TRBV7-9; cdr3_aa: CASSPRTSGDYEQYF
j_call: TRBJ1-5; v_call: TRBV15; cdr3_aa: CATSSNREEQPQHF
j_call: TRBJ2-1; v_call: TRBV20-1; cdr3_aa: CSARLTGLASLFGYEQFF
j_call: TRBJ2-4; v_call: TRBV12-3/TRBV12-4; cdr3_aa: CASSAPGTPNIQYF
j_call: TRBJ1-1; v_call: TRBV20-1; cdr3_aa: CSASYRRPNTEAFF
j_call: TRBJ2-7; v_call: TRBV20-1; cdr3_aa: CSATEGLASSSYEQYF
j_call: TRBJ2-5; v_call: TRBV29-1; cdr3_aa: CSVIRGAQYF
j_call: TRBJ2-2; v_call: TRBV15; cdr3_aa: CATSRDVLAVGSGELFF
j_call: TRBJ2-1; v_call: TRBV5-1; cdr3_aa: CASSLGTSDNEQFF
j_call: TRBJ2-5; v_call: TRBV28; cdr3_aa: CASSWTGPQETQYF
j_call: TRBJ2-1; v_call: TRBV12-3/TRBV12-4; cdr3_aa: CASSPRTSAIEQFF
j_call: TRBJ1-2; v_call: TRBV7-9; cdr3_aa: CATHLTNYGYTF
j_call: TRBJ1-1; v_call: TRBV12-3/TRBV12-4; cdr3_aa: CASGLGAGTEAFF
j_call: TRBJ2-7; v_call: TRBV11-1; cdr3_aa: CASSSDGGGSTRPHEQYF